The 25 T cell receptor beta chains reported below all come from one sample, sequenced in a study of OX40 agonist ivuxolimab in advanced cancers. Sequenced by immunoSEQ multiplex PCR; TCRdb stores in-frame clones only, minus some. This table holds around 70,000 clones, approximately 90% found once. Sample: CD4+ or CD8+ T cells sorted from blood, taken in a trial of the OX40 agonist ivuxolimab. These receptors came from an adult with an advanced solid tumor such as melanoma, head and neck, liver or kidney cancer.

CDR3 region: CASSLISVVGYGYTF. The CDR3, as DNA: TGTGCCAGCAGCTTGATCTCTGTCGTGGGCTATGGCTACACCTTC. The chain combines TRBV5-4 with TRBJ1-2; no clear D gene. The CDR3 runs 15 residues. Germline V lookup: CDR1 SGHNT, CDR2 YYREEE (reference sequence). V was cut by 1 base and J by 4 bases, with 14 bases left in between.

This chain uses TRBV10-3 with TRBJ2-1; 8 bases align to TRBD2. The V gene's germline CDR1 is ENHRY and CDR2 SYGVKD. Losses at the gene ends were 4 bases for V and 6 bases for J; bases not matched to a gene: 11. CDR3 length: 16 amino acids. CDR3 in DNA: TGTGCCATCAGTGCGGGGGGGAGCGGGGGCTTCAATGAGCAGTTCTTC. This encodes CAISAGGSGGFNEQFF.

The gene calls are TRBV5-1 and TRBJ2-3; D could derive from TRBD1 or TRBD2 (5 bases each). Per germline, CDR1 SGHRS and CDR2 YFSETQ. The V gene lost 4 bases and the J gene lost 5 bases, with 14 bases spanning the gap. This CDR3 is built from 14 residues. The CDR3 DNA reads TGCGCCAGCAGCCCACCCGGGGCGGGAGATACGCAGTATTTT. It translates to CASSPPGAGDTQYF. Based on the CDR3 plus reference TRBV5-1 and TRBJ2-3, the full variable domain is KAGVTQTPRYLIKTRGQQVTLSCSPISGHRSVSWYQQTPGQGLQFLFEYFSETQRNKGNFPGRFSGRQFSNSRSEMNVSTLELGDSALYLCASSPPGAGDTQYFGPGTRLTVL.

The chain's CDR3 is CASSATGGAGNTIYF. The DNA for the CDR3 is TGTGCCAGTAGTGCCACAGGGGGCGCGGGAAACACCATATATTTT. This chain uses TRBV19 with TRBJ1-3; 9 nucleotides line up with TRBD1. The CDR3 has 15 amino acids. Per the germline V gene, CDR1 is LNHDA and CDR2 is SQIVND (reference sequence). The junction had 6 bases not matched to a gene; V was cut back by 5 bases and J by 4 bases.

The rearrangement uses TRBV18 and TRBJ2-7; 9 bases line up with TRBD1. J was trimmed by 5 bases and V by 1 base; bases with no gene match: 3. Per germline, CDR1 KGHSH and CDR2 LQKENI. This CDR3 is 14 amino acids long. This chain's CDR3 is CASSPQGQGDEQYF. As DNA, the CDR3 is TGTGCCAGCTCACCACAGGGACAGGGTGACGAGCAGTACTTC.

The rearrangement links TRBV5-5 to TRBJ2-7, with no clear D. This CDR3 region has 13 residues. The V end was cut by 3 bases, the J end by 0 bases, with 7 bases between. Germline-derived CDR1 and CDR2 are SGHKS and YYEKEE (reference sequence). CDR3 sequence reads: CASSYASSYEQYF. The CDR3 DNA is TGTGCCAGCAGCTACGCCAGCTCCTACGAGCAGTACTTC. Drawing the rest from reference TRBV5-5 and TRBJ2-7, the complete variable domain is DAGVTQSPTHLIKTRGQQVTLRCSPISGHKSVSWYQQVLGQGPQFIFQYYEKEERGRGNFPDRFSARQFPNYSSELNVNALLLGDSALYLCASSYASSYEQYFGPGTRLTVT.

The table lists this clone with a few counts. The chain employs TRBV7-9 and TRBJ1-2; the D gene is possibly TRBD1 (5 bases). The germline V gene has CDR1 SEHNR and CDR2 FQNEAQ (reference sequence). The CDR3 totals 15 residues. Trimming removed 1 base from V and 0 bases from J, with 9 bases in between. The CDR3 loop reads CASSLGGATNYGYTF. The DNA of the CDR3 is TGTGCCAGCAGCTTAGGAGGGGCTACTAACTATGGCTACACCTTC.

The CDR3 coding sequence is TGCGCCAGCAGCCAAGACCGGGACTCACAATACAATGAGCAGTTCTTC. It specifies CASSQDRDSQYNEQFF. This sequence joins TRBV4-1 and TRBJ2-1; tentative D call: TRBD2 (6 bases). This CDR3 is 16 amino acids long. CDR1 MGHRA and CDR2 YSYEKL come from the germline V gene. V shed 0 bases and J shed 4 bases, with 13 bases lying between them.

The chain joins TRBV4-2 to TRBJ2-1; a possible D gene is TRBD2 (6 bases). CDR3 length: 17 amino acids. Trimming left V 0 bases short and J 2 bases short, with 14 bases between. Per germline, CDR1 LGHNA and CDR2 YNFKEQ. The CDR3 reads CASSQDSSGRPYNEQFF. The CDR3 bases are TGTGCCAGCAGCCAAGATAGTTCCGGGAGACCCTACAATGAGCAGTTCTTC.

By share, this clone counts as medium-sized. The chain recombines TRBV7-3 with TRBJ2-7, with TRBD2 matching over 15 bases. The J segment lost 12 bases and the V segment lost 6 bases, leaving 15 bases of the junction unmatched. Germline lookup yields CDR1 SGHTA and CDR2 FQGTGA. The CDR3 loop spans 16 amino acids. The CDR3 nucleotides are TGTGCCAGCAGACCACCGGGACTAGCGGGGGGAGCCCACTTGTACTTC. Translation: CASRPPGLAGGAHLYF.

The J gene is TRBJ2-5, the V gene TRBV12-5; 9 nucleotides match TRBD1. V lost 6 bases to trimming and J lost 2 bases; unmatched junction nucleotides: 4. CDR1 is LGHNT and CDR2 is FRNRAP in the germline V gene. The CDR3 is 14 residues long. The CDR3 nucleotides are TGTGCTAGTGGGGACAGGGGCCGGCAAGAGACCCAGTACTTC. It translates to CASGDRGRQETQYF.

In the case of this clone: A read error may account for a junction end that differs from germline. This chain uses TRBV7-7 with TRBJ2-2; tentatively, D is TRBD1 (5 bases). The CDR3 sequence is 15 residues long. The germline CDR1 and CDR2 sequences are SSHAT and FNYEAQ (reference sequence). The chain's CDR3 is CASSRDRMGTGELFF. CDR3 sequence (DNA): TGTGCTAGCAGCCGTGACAGAATGGGGACCGGGGAGCTGTTTTTT. The full variable domain, rest sourced from reference TRBV7-7 and TRBJ2-2, is GAGVSQSPRYKVTKRGQDVTLRCDPISSHATLYWYQQALGQGPEFLTYFNYEAQPDKSGLPSDRFSAERPEGSISTLTIQRTEQRDSAMYRCASSRDRMGTGELFFGEGSRLTVL.

The rearrangement joins TRBV21-1 to TRBJ1-5; the table's D call of TRBD1 was not tested on the DNA. TRBV21-1 is a documented pseudogene. The length of the CDR3 is 18 residues. CDR3 in amino acids: CASSPWTGGAGSNQPQHF. CDR3 nucleotides: TGTGCCAGCAGTCCCTGGACAGGGGGTGCGGGGAGCAATCAGCCCCAGCATTTT.

The chain joins TRBV2 to TRBJ1-2, with D tentatively TRBD1 (5 bases). Per germline, CDR1 SNHLY and CDR2 FYNNEI. CDR3 length: 14 residues. V was cut by 6 bases and J by 1 base, with 12 bases left in between. CDR3 residues: CASSPGQGNYGYTF. The CDR3 DNA follows: TGTGCCAGCAGCCCGGGGCAGGGTAACTATGGCTACACCTTC.

This chain connects TRBV6-1 to TRBJ2-5, with unresolved D. Trimming pared 1 base from V and 4 bases from J, leaving 1 base between. CDR3 length: 11 residues. In germline, CDR1 is MNHNS, CDR2 SASEGT. The CDR3 DNA is TGTGCCAGCAGTGAAGGAGAGACCCAGTACTTC. Translated: CASSEGETQYF.

The rearrangement uses TRBV6-1 and TRBJ1-2; D may be TRBD1 (6 bases). This CDR3 region has 15 residues. Per the germline V gene, CDR1 is MNHNS and CDR2 is SASEGT. V was shortened by 4 bases and J by 7 bases, with 19 bases between the two germline ends. The CDR3 loop is CASSVGGGRSLGYTF. In DNA form, the CDR3 reads TGTGCCAGCAGTGTAGGGGGGGGGCGAAGTCTTGGCTACACCTTC.

The rearrangement joins TRBV7-8 to TRBJ2-6; no reliable D call. Per germline, CDR1 SGHVS and CDR2 FQNEAQ. The CDR3 sequence is 12 residues long. Trimming pared 11 bases from V and 2 bases from J, leaving 7 bases between. The CDR3 region has the DNA TGTGCCGTCGGCCCTGGGGCCAACGTCCTGACTTTC. Its translation is CAVGPGANVLTF.

This clone has just a few counts. This chain joins TRBV14 and TRBJ1-1, with D uncertain. The CDR3 runs 13 residues. Germline assignment: CDR1 SGHDN and CDR2 FVKESK. The V end lost 1 base, the J end lost 2 bases, and 5 bases lay between the germline ends. Here the CDR3 DNA reads TGTGCCAGCAGCCAAGCAGAAAACACTGAAGCTTTCTTT. Its translation: CASSQAENTEAFF.

This chain joins TRBV30 and TRBJ1-2; 7 bases fit TRBD1. The J segment lost 5 bases and the V segment lost 5 bases, leaving 5 bases of the junction unmatched. Germline CDR1 and CDR2: GTSNPN and SVGIG (reference sequence). This CDR3 has 12 residues. The CDR3 loop reads CAWGRQGYGYTF. The DNA for the CDR3 is TGTGCCTGGGGCCGACAGGGATATGGCTACACCTTC.

This clone was observed a handful of times. The chain carries TRBV18 and TRBJ1-2; possible D gene TRBD1, 6 bases. The CDR3 is made up of 14 amino acids. Germline V gene data show CDR1 as KGHSH and CDR2 as LQKENI. V dropped 2 bases and J dropped 1 base, with 8 bases sitting between them. The chain's CDR3 is CASSPSGDNYGYTF. DNA for the CDR3: TGTGCCAGCTCACCATCAGGGGATAACTATGGCTACACCTTC.

The rearrangement joins TRBV11-2 to TRBJ1-1, with D perhaps TRBD1 (5 bases). CDR1 SGHAT and CDR2 FQNNGV come from the germline V gene. V dropped 4 bases and J dropped 3 bases, with 9 bases sitting between them. The CDR3 is made up of 13 amino acids. The CDR3 sequence is CASSSQGDTEAFF. DNA of the CDR3: TGTGCCAGCAGCTCCCAAGGGGACACTGAAGCTTTCTTT.

The chain combines TRBV27 with TRBJ1-6; D is unclear. CDR3 length equals 15 residues. The germline V and J ends were trimmed by 6 bases and 5 bases, with 14 bases remaining between them. Germline CDR1 MNHEY, CDR2 SMNVEV (reference sequence). The CDR3 sequence: CASSQRGVDNSPLHF. The DNA of the CDR3 is TGTGCCAGCAGCCAACGGGGAGTTGATAATTCACCCCTCCACTTT.

The chain joins TRBV4-1 to TRBJ2-7, with 7 bases matching TRBD2. This CDR3 region has 14 residues. J gave up 4 bases and V 4 bases, and 7 bases lay outside the gene matches. CDR1 MGHRA and CDR2 YSYEKL come from the germline V gene. The CDR3 nucleotides are TGCGCCAGCAGCCCAGGTCCCGGGAGGTACGAGCAGTACTTC. Protein product: CASSPGPGRYEQYF.

The chain carries TRBV2 and TRBJ2-1; D unresolved. V was pared by 6 bases and J by 4 bases, with 4 bases between. Germline lookup yields CDR1 SNHLY and CDR2 FYNNEI. The CDR3 extends over 11 amino acids. As DNA, the CDR3 is TGTGCCAGCAGATCGTACAATGAGCAGTTCTTC. Protein product: CASRSYNEQFF.

This chain's CDR3 is CASSRNYGYTF. The CDR3 DNA is TGTGCCAGCAGTCGCAACTATGGCTACACCTTC. The chain recombines TRBV2 with TRBJ1-2; no reliable D call. CDR1 is SNHLY, CDR2 FYNNEI, per germline. Trimming stripped 5 bases from V and 2 bases from J, with 3 bases between. The CDR3 runs 11 residues.